This is a list of T cell receptor beta chains from one sample in a study of PD-1 blockade in classical Hodgkin lymphoma. Assay: immunoSEQ multiplex PCR; the TCRdb copy retains only in-frame clones and omits some. This table holds 40,000 to 45,000 clones, approximately 79% found once. This material consisted of peripheral blood mononuclear cells (PBMCs), taken before the second cycle of nivolumab. Receptors originate from a human donor with classical Hodgkin lymphoma. CDR3s include the opening cysteine and the closing phenylalanine or tryptophan. D genes are given only for firm matches. Clone size is not always given. Where it is, it says once, few, many or a class for expanded clones.

cdr3_nt cdr3_aa cdr3_length clone_size v_call d_call j_call
TGTGCCAGCAGCTTAGATCCGGGGGATGCCGCTCAGCCCCAGCATTTT CASSLDPGDAAQPQHF 16 - TRBV7-2 - TRBJ1-5
TGTGCCAGCAGCGCCATACAGGGGGCTCCAACTAATGAAAAACTGTTTTTT CASSAIQGAPTNEKLFF 17 - TRBV7-9 TRBD1 TRBJ1-4
TGCGCCAGCAGCTTAGCGGGAGGGATGAATGAGCAGTTCTTC CASSLAGGMNEQFF 14 - TRBV5-1 TRBD2 TRBJ2-1
TGTGCCAGCAGCCCTAACGGACTGAGCTACGAGCAGTACTTC CASSPNGLSYEQYF 14 - TRBV7-9 - TRBJ2-7
TGTGCCAGCAGTTTAGGGACAGGGTGGCCCCAGCATTTT CASSLGTGWPQHF 13 few TRBV28 TRBD1 TRBJ1-5
TGTGCCAGCTCACACGACTACGAGCAGTACTTC CASSHDYEQYF 11 - TRBV18 - TRBJ2-7
TGTGCCATCAGGCCGGGACAGGGGGCTTACGAGCAGTACTTC CAIRPGQGAYEQYF 14 - TRBV10-3 TRBD1 TRBJ2-7
TGTGCCAGCAGACCCGGGACAGGGGCCACTGAAGCTTTCTTT CASRPGTGATEAFF 14 few TRBV9 TRBD1 TRBJ1-1
TGCGCCAGCAGCCAAGATTCAGGGGCCTCCTACGAGCAGTACTTC CASSQDSGASYEQYF 15 once TRBV4-3 - TRBJ2-7
TGTGCCAGCAGTCGGGGGACAGGGGGTTTTCCCCCTGAAGCTTTCTTT CASSRGTGGFPPEAFF 16 - TRBV2 TRBD1 TRBJ1-1
TGTGCCAGCAGTGTACAGGCCGACTTCTATGGCTACACCTTC CASSVQADFYGYTF 14 - TRBV2 - TRBJ1-2
TGTGCCAGCAGCGAGACGATCTCCTACAATGAGCAGTTCTTC CASSETISYNEQFF 14 - TRBV9 - TRBJ2-1